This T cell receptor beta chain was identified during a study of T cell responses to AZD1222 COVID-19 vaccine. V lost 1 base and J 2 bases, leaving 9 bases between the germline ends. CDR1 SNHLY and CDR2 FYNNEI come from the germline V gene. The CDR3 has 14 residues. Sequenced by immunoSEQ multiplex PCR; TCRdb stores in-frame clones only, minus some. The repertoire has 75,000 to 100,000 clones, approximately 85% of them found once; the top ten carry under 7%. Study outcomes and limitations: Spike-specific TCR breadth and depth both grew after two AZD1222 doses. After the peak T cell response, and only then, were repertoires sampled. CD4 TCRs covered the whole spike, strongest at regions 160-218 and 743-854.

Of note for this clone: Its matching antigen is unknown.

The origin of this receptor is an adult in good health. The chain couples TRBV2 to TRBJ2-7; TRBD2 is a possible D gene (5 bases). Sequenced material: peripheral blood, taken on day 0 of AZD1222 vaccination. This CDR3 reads CASSEVGLPYEQYF. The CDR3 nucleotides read TGTGCCAGCAGTGAAGTTGGACTCCCCTACGAGCAGTACTTC.